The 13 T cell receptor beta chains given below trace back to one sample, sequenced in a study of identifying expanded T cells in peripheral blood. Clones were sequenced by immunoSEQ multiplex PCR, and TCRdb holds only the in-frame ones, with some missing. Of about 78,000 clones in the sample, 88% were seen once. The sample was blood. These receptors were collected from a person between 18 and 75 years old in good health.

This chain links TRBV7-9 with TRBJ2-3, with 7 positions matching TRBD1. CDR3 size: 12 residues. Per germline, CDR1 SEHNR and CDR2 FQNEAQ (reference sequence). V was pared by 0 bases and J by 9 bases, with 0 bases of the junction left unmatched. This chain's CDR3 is CASSLATGTQYF. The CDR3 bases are TGTGCCAGCAGCTTAGCGACAGGGACGCAGTATTTT.

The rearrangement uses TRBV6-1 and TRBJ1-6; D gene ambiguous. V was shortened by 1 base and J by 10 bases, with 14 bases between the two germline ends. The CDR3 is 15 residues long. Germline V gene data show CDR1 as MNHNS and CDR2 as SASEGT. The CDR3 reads CASSEGMGSPSPLHF. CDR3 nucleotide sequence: TGTGCCAGCAGTGAAGGGATGGGGAGTCCCTCACCCCTCCACTTT.

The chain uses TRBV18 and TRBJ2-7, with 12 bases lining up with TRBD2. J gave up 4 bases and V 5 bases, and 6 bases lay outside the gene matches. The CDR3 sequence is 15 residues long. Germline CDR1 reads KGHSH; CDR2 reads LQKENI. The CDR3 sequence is CASSFGLAGTYEQYF. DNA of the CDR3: TGTGCCAGCTCATTCGGACTAGCGGGGACTTACGAGCAGTACTTC.

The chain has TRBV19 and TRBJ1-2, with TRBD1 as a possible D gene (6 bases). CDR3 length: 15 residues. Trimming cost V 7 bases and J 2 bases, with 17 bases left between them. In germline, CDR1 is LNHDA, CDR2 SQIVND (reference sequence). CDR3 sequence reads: CASTYTAGANYGYTF. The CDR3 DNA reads TGTGCCAGTACTTATACAGCGGGGGCCAACTATGGCTACACCTTC.

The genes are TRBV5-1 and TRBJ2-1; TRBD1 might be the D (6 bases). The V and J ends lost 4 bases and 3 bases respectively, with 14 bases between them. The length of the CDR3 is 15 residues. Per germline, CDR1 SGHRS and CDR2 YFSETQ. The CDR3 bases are TGCGCCAGCAGCCCAGGACAGACCAACTACAATGAGCAGTTCTTC. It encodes CASSPGQTNYNEQFF.

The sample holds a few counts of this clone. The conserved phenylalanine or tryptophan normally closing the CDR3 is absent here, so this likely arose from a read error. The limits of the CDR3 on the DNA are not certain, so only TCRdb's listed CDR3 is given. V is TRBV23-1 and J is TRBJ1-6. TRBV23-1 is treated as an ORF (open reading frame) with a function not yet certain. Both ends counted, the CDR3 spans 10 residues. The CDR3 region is CASSHHPLPG.

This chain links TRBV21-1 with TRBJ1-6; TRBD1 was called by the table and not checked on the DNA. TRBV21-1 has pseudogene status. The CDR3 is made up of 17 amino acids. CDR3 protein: CASSKAGFQGARSPLHF. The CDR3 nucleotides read TGTGCCAGCAGCAAAGCCGGATTCCAGGGGGCTAGATCACCCCTCCACTTT.

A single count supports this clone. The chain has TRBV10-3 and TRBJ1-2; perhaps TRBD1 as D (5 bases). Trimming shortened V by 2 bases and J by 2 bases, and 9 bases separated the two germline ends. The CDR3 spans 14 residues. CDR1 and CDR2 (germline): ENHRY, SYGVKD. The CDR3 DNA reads TGTGCCATCAGTGAGAGGGGCGGAAACTATGGCTACACCTTC. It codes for CAISERGGNYGYTF.

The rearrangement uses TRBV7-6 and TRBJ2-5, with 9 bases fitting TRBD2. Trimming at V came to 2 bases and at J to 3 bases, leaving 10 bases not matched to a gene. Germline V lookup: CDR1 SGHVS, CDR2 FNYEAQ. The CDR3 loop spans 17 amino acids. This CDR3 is CASSLLSSGGLKETQYF. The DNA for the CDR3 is TGTGCCAGCAGCTTACTCAGTAGCGGGGGACTAAAAGAGACCCAGTACTTC.

The chain's CDR3 is CAIRIDSYTEAFF. The CDR3 bases are TGTGCCATCAGAATTGACAGTTACACTGAAGCTTTCTTT. The chain has TRBV10-3 and TRBJ1-1; the D gene is possibly TRBD1 (5 bases). The CDR3 sequence is 13 residues long. V was pared by 6 bases and J by 3 bases, with 11 bases between. Germline values: CDR1 ENHRY, CDR2 SYGVKD.

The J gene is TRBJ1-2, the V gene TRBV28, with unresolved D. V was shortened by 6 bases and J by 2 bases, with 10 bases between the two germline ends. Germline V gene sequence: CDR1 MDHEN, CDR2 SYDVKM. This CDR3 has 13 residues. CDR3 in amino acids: CASSPLYNYGYTF. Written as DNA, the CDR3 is TGTGCCAGCAGCCCGCTTTACAACTATGGCTACACCTTC.

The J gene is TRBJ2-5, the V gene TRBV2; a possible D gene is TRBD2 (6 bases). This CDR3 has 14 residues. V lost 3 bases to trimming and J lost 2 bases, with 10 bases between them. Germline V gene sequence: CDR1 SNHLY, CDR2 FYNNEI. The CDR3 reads CASSDWREQETQYF. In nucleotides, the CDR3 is TGTGCCAGCAGTGATTGGAGGGAACAAGAGACCCAGTACTTC.

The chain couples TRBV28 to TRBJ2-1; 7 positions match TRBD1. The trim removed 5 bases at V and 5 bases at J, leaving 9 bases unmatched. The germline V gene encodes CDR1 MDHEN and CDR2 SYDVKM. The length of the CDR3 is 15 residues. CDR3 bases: TGTGCCAGCAGTACCACAGGGGAGAGACACAATGAGCAGTTCTTC. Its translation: CASSTTGERHNEQFF.